The rows below give T cell receptor beta chains drawn from one sample of a study of shared clonotypes between healthy human individuals. Assay used: immunoSEQ multiplex PCR; TCRdb lists only in-frame clones, some missing. Of approximately 500,000 clones listed, about four fifths were seen once; the top ten hold 10% to 15%. Sequencing was performed on PBMCs. The receptors here all came from a middle-aged woman in good health. Some clones in this sample may be carry-over from other donors' samples. The CDR3 runs from the conserved cysteine through the conserved F or W. Each record gives: V gene, J gene, D gene, clone size, CDR3 DNA, CDR3 protein. D genes are given only for firm matches. Clone sizes are given selectively: once, few, many, or a class where the clone is expanded.

>TRBV6-1|TRBJ1-1|.|.
TGTGCCAGCAGTGAAAAGGGGGACGCTGAAGCTTTCTTT
CASSEKGDAEAFF
>TRBV29-1|TRBJ2-2|.|few
TGCAGCGTTGGCCGCAGGGACCCACCCGGGGAGCTGTTTTTT
CSVGRRDPPGELFF
>TRBV2|TRBJ1-5|.|.
TGTGCCAGCACCGCCGGGTCCAGGGTGCAGCCCCAGCATTTT
CASTAGSRVQPQHF
>TRBV28|TRBJ2-7|.|.
TGTGCCAGCAGTTCATCTCTGGGACTTCTGGGGGAGCAGTACTTC
CASSSSLGLLGEQYF
>TRBV19|TRBJ2-7|.|.
TGTGCCAGTAGTTCCCCGGCAGTTCCCTACGAGCAGTACTTC
CASSSPAVPYEQYF
>TRBV10-2|TRBJ2-2|TRBD1|.
TGCGCCAGCAGTCGGGACAGAAACACCGGGGAGCTGTTTTTT
CASSRDRNTGELFF
>TRBV11-3|TRBJ2-3|.|.
TGTGCCAGCAGCTTGAGGGGGAAACAAGATACGCAGTATTTT
CASSLRGKQDTQYF
>TRBV10-1|TRBJ1-5|TRBD1|.
TGCGCCAGCAGTGAGTCACCTGGGACAGACAATAATCAGCCCCAGCATTTT
CASSESPGTDNNQPQHF
>TRBV30|TRBJ1-2|.|.
TGTGCCTGGAGTGCCTCTGGCGACGACTATGGCTACACCTTC
CAWSASGDDYGYTF
>TRBV4-3|TRBJ1-1|TRBD1|.
TGCGCCAGCAGCCCGGACAGGGGCTTAACTGAAGCTTTCTTT
CASSPDRGLTEAFF
>TRBV28|TRBJ2-7|TRBD1|.
TGTGCCAGCAGCAGCACGACAGGGTCTAAATACGAGCAGTACTTC
CASSSTTGSKYEQYF
>TRBV29-1|TRBJ2-5|TRBD1|.
TGCAGCGTGCCCCGGGACAGACAAGAGACCCAGTACTTC
CSVPRDRQETQYF
>TRBV7-6|TRBJ1-1|.|.
TGTGCCAGCAGCTTAGGAGGGGGATTGAACACTGAAGCTTTCTTT
CASSLGGGLNTEAFF
>TRBV5-5|TRBJ2-3|.|.
TGTGCCAGCAGCCACATCGAGAGGGCGGGGAAAGATACGCAGTATTTT
CASSHIERAGKDTQYF
>TRBV14|TRBJ2-1|.|.
TGTGCCAGCAGCCAAGTGGCGGACTACTACAATGAGCAGTTCTTC
CASSQVADYYNEQFF
>TRBV10-2|TRBJ2-1|.|.
TGCGCCAGCAGTGAGGGGCGCGTCGGTTACAATGAGCAGTTCTTC
CASSEGRVGYNEQFF
>TRBV20-1|TRBJ2-1|.|.
TGCAGTGCTAGAGGGGGCTTTGAGCAGTTCTTC
CSARGGFEQFF
>TRBV5-1|TRBJ2-1|TRBD1|.
TGCGCCAGCAGGCGGACAGGGGGCTCGTACAATGAGCAGTTCTTC
CASRRTGGSYNEQFF
>TRBV27|TRBJ1-2|TRBD1|few
TGTGCCAGCAGGAAGACAGGGGCGGGTTCCTATGGCTACACCTTC
CASRKTGAGSYGYTF
>TRBV4-2|TRBJ2-7|.|.
TGTGCCAGCAGCCAAGCCCAGGGTAGCTCCTACGAGCAGTACTTC
CASSQAQGSSYEQYF
>TRBV21-1|TRBJ1-5|.|.
TGTGCCAGCAGCAAAGACAGGGGTATCCAGCCCCAGCATTTT
CASSKDRGIQPQHF
>TRBV13|TRBJ2-7|TRBD2|.
TGTGCCAGCAGCCCCTCACGACTAGCGGGGACCTACGAGCAGTACTTC
CASSPSRLAGTYEQYF
>TRBV14|TRBJ2-5|.|.
TGTGCCAGCAGCCAAGATCTAGTGGTCCAGACCCAGTACTTC
CASSQDLVVQTQYF
>TRBV30|TRBJ2-3|.|.
TGTGCCTGGAGTACCCCAACTCGGAGCGTGAATACGCAGTATTTT
CAWSTPTRSVNTQYF
>TRBV4-1|TRBJ2-7|.|.
TGCGCCAGCAGCGCGGGCCCACTACAAGGGTACGAGCAGTACTTC
CASSAGPLQGYEQYF
>TRBV4-1|TRBJ1-2|.|.
TGCGCCAGCAGCCAAGGACGGATCGCCCATGGCTACACCTTC
CASSQGRIAHGYTF
>TRBV15|TRBJ1-3|.|.
TGTGCCACCAGGAGGGGAAGAGAGAGAAACACCATATATTTT
CATRRGRERNTIYF
>TRBV6-1|TRBJ1-1|TRBD1|many
TGTGCCAGCAGTGAAAGGGGGCGGAGGGACAGGGGAATAGCTTTCTTT
CASSERGRRDRGIAFF
>TRBV7-2|TRBJ1-1|.|.
TGTGCCAGCAGCTTAGCACAGGGCTGGAACACTGAAGCTTTCTTT
CASSLAQGWNTEAFF
>TRBV27|TRBJ2-5|.|.
TGTGCCAGCAGTTCACTCAGGGGAGAGACCCAGTACTTC
CASSSLRGETQYF
>TRBV21-1|TRBJ1-4|.|.
TGTGCCAGCAGCAAAGATGAGGGGGCTCGGTTTTTT
CASSKDEGARFF
>TRBV7-8|TRBJ2-7|TRBD2|few
TGTGCCAGCAGCCCTACGGGACTAGCCTACGAGCAGTACTTC
CASSPTGLAYEQYF
>TRBV21-1|TRBJ2-1|.|once
TGTGCCAGCAGCAAAGTCAGATCCAATGAGCAGTTCTTC
CASSKVRSNEQFF
>TRBV5-1|TRBJ2-2|TRBD1|.
TGCGCCAGCAGCTCGCTGACAGGGGGCACCGGGGAGCTGTTTTTT
CASSSLTGGTGELFF
>TRBV2|TRBJ1-2|.|.
TGTGCCAGCAGTGCGAATAGCCCTCCGATGAGCTACACCTTC
CASSANSPPMSYTF
>TRBV7-8|TRBJ1-6|TRBD1|.
TGTGCCAGCAGCCCGACAGGGCCTCAGGGTTCACCCCTCCACTTT
CASSPTGPQGSPLHF
>TRBV10-3|TRBJ1-1|.|.
TGTGCCATCAGTGAGGAGAAGGGTGTCGCTGAAGCTTTCTTT
CAISEEKGVAEAFF
>TRBV4-1|TRBJ2-5|TRBD2|.
TGCGCCAGCAGCCAAGGGACTAGCGGGCAAGAGACCCAGTACTTC
CASSQGTSGQETQYF
>TRBV7-8|TRBJ2-7|.|once
TGTGCCTCCTTCCAGGTCTCCTACGAGCAGTACTTC
CASFQVSYEQYF
>TRBV10-3|TRBJ2-5|TRBD1|.
TGTGCCATCAGTGAGTCCCCGGACAGGGAAGAGACCCAGTACTTC
CAISESPDREETQYF
>TRBV7-3|TRBJ2-1|.|once
TGTGCCAGCAGCTCCCAGGTGGGCAATGAGCAGTTCTTC
CASSSQVGNEQFF
>TRBV11-2|TRBJ2-7|.|.
TGTGCCAGCAGCTCGTTAGGGGACGAGCAGTACTTC
CASSSLGDEQYF
>TRBV5-3|TRBJ1-4|TRBD1|.
TGTGCCAGAAGCTTCTTCTGGACAGGGGACCTGACAACTAATGAAAAACTGTTTTTT
CARSFFWTGDLTTNEKLFF
>TRBV5-1|TRBJ2-6|TRBD1|.
TGCGCCAGCAGCTGGCCGGGACAGAAACCCTCTGGGGCCAACGTCCTGACTTTC
CASSWPGQKPSGANVLTF
>TRBV19|TRBJ2-4|.|.
TGTGCCAGTAGGGCCGTTAGGCCGCGGGGGCTAGTTAGTCAGTACTTC
CASRAVRPRGLVSQYF